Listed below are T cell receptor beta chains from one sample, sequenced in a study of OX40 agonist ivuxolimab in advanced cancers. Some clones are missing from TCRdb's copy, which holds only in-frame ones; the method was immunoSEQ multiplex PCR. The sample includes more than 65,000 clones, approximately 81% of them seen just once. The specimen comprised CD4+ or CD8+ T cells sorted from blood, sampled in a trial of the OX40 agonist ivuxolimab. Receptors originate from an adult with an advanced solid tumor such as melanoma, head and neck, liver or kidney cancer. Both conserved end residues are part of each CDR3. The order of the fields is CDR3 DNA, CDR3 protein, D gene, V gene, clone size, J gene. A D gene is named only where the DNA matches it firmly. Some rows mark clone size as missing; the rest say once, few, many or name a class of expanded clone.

CDR3 DNA: TGTGCCACCAGCAGTGGACTAGCGGCCGAGCAGTACTTC
CDR3 protein: CATSSGLAAEQYF
D gene: TRBD2
V gene: TRBV15
clone size: -
J gene: TRBJ2-7

CDR3 DNA: TGTGCCAGCAGCTTGATGAGGGGTTCTAACTATGGCTACACCTTC
CDR3 protein: CASSLMRGSNYGYTF
D gene: -
V gene: TRBV5-4
clone size: -
J gene: TRBJ1-2

CDR3 DNA: TGTGCCTGGAGGGGACTCGAGCCCGCCTTTTACGAGCAGTACTTC
CDR3 protein: CAWRGLEPAFYEQYF
D gene: -
V gene: TRBV30
clone size: -
J gene: TRBJ2-7

CDR3 DNA: TGCGCCAGCAGCTTTATGTTGAACACTGAAGCTTTCTTT
CDR3 protein: CASSFMLNTEAFF
D gene: -
V gene: TRBV5-1
clone size: -
J gene: TRBJ1-1

CDR3 DNA: TGTGCCAGCAGTGAGCAGGGTGAGCAGTTCTTC
CDR3 protein: CASSEQGEQFF
D gene: -
V gene: TRBV2
clone size: -
J gene: TRBJ2-1

CDR3 DNA: TGTGCCAGCAGCGGGGGGGACGGGAGCTCCTACAATGAGCAGTTCTTC
CDR3 protein: CASSGGDGSSYNEQFF
D gene: TRBD2
V gene: TRBV5-4
clone size: -
J gene: TRBJ2-1

CDR3 DNA: TGTGCCAGCAGTTACTGGTCAGGGAAAAACAATGGCTACACCTTC
CDR3 protein: CASSYWSGKNNGYTF
D gene: -
V gene: TRBV6-5
clone size: -
J gene: TRBJ1-2

CDR3 DNA: TGTGCCAGCAGTGTTGGAGGGGGCGCAGATACGCAGTATTTT
CDR3 protein: CASSVGGGADTQYF
D gene: -
V gene: TRBV6-4
clone size: -
J gene: TRBJ2-3

CDR3 DNA: TGTGCCAGCAGCGGACAAAACGTCTTTGGCTACACCTTC
CDR3 protein: CASSGQNVFGYTF
D gene: -
V gene: TRBV28
clone size: once
J gene: TRBJ1-2

CDR3 DNA: TGTGCCAGCAGCGTAGGTGAGGGAGGGCGCACAGATACGCAGTATTTT
CDR3 protein: CASSVGEGGRTDTQYF
D gene: TRBD2
V gene: TRBV9
clone size: -
J gene: TRBJ2-3

CDR3 DNA: TGTGCCAGCAGTGACATACAGGGGGTCCACAATGAGCAGTTCTTC
CDR3 protein: CASSDIQGVHNEQFF
D gene: TRBD1
V gene: TRBV25-1
clone size: -
J gene: TRBJ2-1

CDR3 DNA: TGTGCCAGCAGTTATACGGTCTCTGGAAACACCATATATTTT
CDR3 protein: CASSYTVSGNTIYF
D gene: -
V gene: TRBV6-6
clone size: -
J gene: TRBJ1-3

CDR3 DNA: TGTGCCAGCAAATTGCAGGGAGGGGACACTGAAGCTTTCTTT
CDR3 protein: CASKLQGGDTEAFF
D gene: -
V gene: TRBV6-6
clone size: -
J gene: TRBJ1-1

CDR3 DNA: TGTGCCAGCAGAAAACAGGTAAATAATGAAAAACTGTTTTTT
CDR3 protein: CASRKQVNNEKLFF
D gene: -
V gene: TRBV11-2
clone size: -
J gene: TRBJ1-4

CDR3 DNA: TGTGCCAGCAGTCCACTGGACAGGTCTCCAAAATTT
CDR3 protein: CASSPLDRSPKF
D gene: TRBD1
V gene: TRBV28
clone size: -
J gene: TRBJ1-1

CDR3 DNA: TGTGCCAGCAGCCAAGCGGGGCCATATCAGCCCCAGCATTTT
CDR3 protein: CASSQAGPYQPQHF
D gene: -
V gene: TRBV4-2
clone size: -
J gene: TRBJ1-5

CDR3 DNA: TGTGCCTGGAGTGTACCGGCAGGGTCAGATACGCAGTATTTT
CDR3 protein: CAWSVPAGSDTQYF
D gene: -
V gene: TRBV30
clone size: once
J gene: TRBJ2-3

CDR3 DNA: TGTGCCAGCAGTATTATCGACAGGGGAAGCGGCTACACCTTC
CDR3 protein: CASSIIDRGSGYTF
D gene: TRBD1
V gene: TRBV2
clone size: -
J gene: TRBJ1-2